This is a list of T cell receptor beta chains from one sample in a study of T cell responses to AZD1222 COVID-19 vaccine. Clones were read by immunoSEQ multiplex PCR, and TCRdb kept only the in-frame ones, dropping some. The sample has approximately 180,000 clones, 85% to 95% seen once. Sample: peripheral blood, taken 28 days after the second dose of the MenACWY control vaccine. The receptors here all came from an adult who received the MenACWY meningococcal vaccine as a control. The CDR3 runs from the conserved cysteine through the conserved F or W. The order of the fields is V gene, CDR3 protein.

>TRBV7-3
CASSLGTSGRYTGELFF
>TRBV10-1
CASAGGYSGRAGEQFF
>TRBV3-1/TRBV3-2
CASSLGGYYNEQFF
>TRBV7-2
CASSSNPVSGLHVGTQYF
>TRBV7-2
CASTAEASRGVHQNYEQYF
>TRBV27
CASRRGQTYEQYF
>TRBV14
CASSDRGYANSPLHF
>TRBV27
CASSLWGEAFF
>TRBV2
CASSGIESKLFF
>TRBV9
CASSVGGFSGELFF
>TRBV11-3
CASSLGQRESNEQFF
>TRBV21-1
CASSKASGDHSGNTIYF
>TRBV18
CASSSVGQAYEQYF
>TRBV19
CASSLEGASGNTIYF
>TRBV3-1/TRBV3-2
CASSQGTRGNTIYF
>TRBV19
CASSIVAVGGDEQFF
>TRBV19
CASRGPGYTGELFF
>TRBV10-2
CASSESRGQSPLHF
>TRBV5-6
CASSFSRGTVNSPLHF
>TRBV19
CASSSRTLYNEQFF
>TRBV10-3
CAISGYSRQGEDEQFF
>TRBV29-1
CSVPPTPGGPTEAFF
>TRBV5-1
CASSLDGSGYEQYF
>TRBV11-3
CASSLEAEPNEKLFF
>TRBV6-2/TRBV6-3
CASSYELDTEAFF
>TRBV6-5
CASIVTGSINQPQHF
>TRBV7-3
CASRGTSGRSNTGELFF
>TRBV12-5
CASGGTNYGYTF
>TRBV5-1
CASSLTSGGTDTQYF
>TRBV10-3
CAISESGQGYTEAFF
>TRBV7-2
CASSAQGFGLGSAGELFF
>TRBV27
CASSLSGTAYYGYTF
>TRBV11-1
CASSSLAGLYNEQFF
>TRBV7-2
CASSLKAGNTGELFF
>TRBV7-9
CASTPSSGTGYNEQFF
>TRBV3-1/TRBV3-2
CASSQDLLAGGLKETQYF
>TRBV5-1
CASSTEGAGVSEQYF
>TRBV7-2
CASSLDSSYEQYF
>TRBV5-8
CASSLSRASNSPLHF
>TRBV7-2
CASSSPGQGGDTQYF
>TRBV19
CASSIRGGQREQYF
>TRBV9
CASSIMDRGSGYTF
>TRBV4-1
CASSQGWGGFGNTIYF